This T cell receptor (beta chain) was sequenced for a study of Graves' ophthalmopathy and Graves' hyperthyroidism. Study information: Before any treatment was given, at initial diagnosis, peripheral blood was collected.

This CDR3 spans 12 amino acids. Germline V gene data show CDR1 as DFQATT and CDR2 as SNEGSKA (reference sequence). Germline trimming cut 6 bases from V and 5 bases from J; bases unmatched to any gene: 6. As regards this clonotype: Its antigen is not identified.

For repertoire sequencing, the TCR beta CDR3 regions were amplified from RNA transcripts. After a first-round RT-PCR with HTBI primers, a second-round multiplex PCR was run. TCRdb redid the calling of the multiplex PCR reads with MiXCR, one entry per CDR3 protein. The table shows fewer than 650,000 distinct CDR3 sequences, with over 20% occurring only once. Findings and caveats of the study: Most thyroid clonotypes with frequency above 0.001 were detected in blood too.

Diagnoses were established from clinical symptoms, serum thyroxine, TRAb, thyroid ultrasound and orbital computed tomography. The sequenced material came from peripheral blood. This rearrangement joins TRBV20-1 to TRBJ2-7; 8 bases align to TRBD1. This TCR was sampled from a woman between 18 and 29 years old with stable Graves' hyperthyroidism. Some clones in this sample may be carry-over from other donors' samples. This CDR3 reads CSADRVFDEQYF. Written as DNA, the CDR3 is TGCAGTGCGGACAGGGTGTTCGACGAGCAGTACTTC.